Shown below are 24 T cell receptor beta chains from a single sample sequenced in a study of graft-versus-host responses after intestinal transplantation. These receptors have no known antigen. The assay was immunoSEQ multiplex PCR, and TCRdb's table has in-frame clones only and misses some. The repertoire holds 95,000 to 110,000 clones, with more than 85% as singletons. This material consisted of unstimulated CD8+ T cells sorted from spleen or lymph node cells, taken before intestinal transplant. The receptors stem from a human donor who received an intestinal transplant.

The chain joins TRBV4-1 to TRBJ1-1; a weak D match, TRBD1 (6 bases). The CDR3 is made up of 18 amino acids. Germline V lookup: CDR1 MGHRA, CDR2 YSYEKL. V was shortened by 4 bases and J by 4 bases, with 25 bases between the two germline ends. The CDR3 nucleotides are TGCGCCAGCAGCCCAGATCAGGGGACAAAAGCCTCCTTCACTGAAGCTTTCTTT. This gives the protein CASSPDQGTKASFTEAFF.

The chain recombines TRBV7-9 with TRBJ2-3; D possibly corresponds to TRBD2 (5 bases). V was clipped by 6 bases and J by 5 bases, with 12 bases between them. Germline values: CDR1 SEHNR, CDR2 FQNEAQ (reference sequence). This CDR3 spans 13 amino acids. CDR3 nucleotide sequence: TGTGCCAGCAGTGAGGAGGCAGAAGATACGCAGTATTTT. Its translation: CASSEEAEDTQYF.

The chain is built from TRBV7-9 and TRBJ2-7, with 7 bases that match TRBD1. This CDR3 contains 13 residues. CDR1 is SEHNR and CDR2 is FQNEAQ in the germline V gene (reference sequence). The V and J ends lost 5 bases and 3 bases, in that order; junction bases with no gene match: 4. The CDR3 protein is CASSHRDSYEQYF. CDR3 in DNA: TGTGCCAGCAGCCACCGGGACAGCTACGAGCAGTACTTC.

V usage is TRBV7-9 and J usage is TRBJ2-1, with D perhaps given as TRBD1 or TRBD2 (5 bases each). This CDR3 contains 13 residues. V lost 3 bases, J lost 5 bases, and 8 bases lay in between. CDR1 is SEHNR, CDR2 FQNEAQ, per germline (reference sequence). CDR3 residues: CASSFGGDNEQFF. The CDR3 DNA reads as TGTGCCAGCAGCTTTGGGGGTGACAATGAGCAGTTCTTC.

The chain links TRBV6-6 to TRBJ1-1, with D hard to call. The CDR3 contains 15 residues. V was cut by 6 bases and J by 5 bases, with 19 bases left in between. Germline CDR1 is MNHNY and CDR2 is SVGAGI (reference sequence). The chain's CDR3 is CASSSPHPAGTEAFF. CDR3 nucleotide sequence: TGTGCCAGCAGCTCCCCACACCCCGCGGGGACTGAAGCTTTCTTT.

This clone was found once. The chain carries TRBV30 and TRBJ1-3, with a tentative D call TRBD1 (6 bases). This CDR3 has 15 amino acids. Deletions cut 2 bases from V and 4 bases from J, with 15 bases between. In germline, CDR1 is GTSNPN, CDR2 SVGIG (reference sequence). Here the CDR3 reads CAWSLGAGAGNTIYF. The CDR3 DNA follows: TGTGCCTGGAGTCTTGGGGCAGGGGCCGGAAACACCATATATTTT.

J is TRBJ2-5 and V is TRBV12-5; 8 positions match TRBD2. The J segment lost 4 bases and the V segment lost 1 base, leaving 2 bases of the junction unmatched. The CDR3 length is 14 residues. CDR1 LGHNT and CDR2 FRNRAP come from the germline V gene. CDR3: CASGLGTSIETQYF. CDR3 sequence (DNA): TGTGCTAGTGGTTTGGGGACTAGCATAGAGACCCAGTACTTC.

The chain uses TRBV10-2 and TRBJ2-2; D is undetermined. Deletions cut 2 bases from V and 7 bases from J, with 8 bases between. The CDR3 sequence is 13 residues long. Germline CDR1 WSHSY, CDR2 SAAADI. The CDR3 DNA sequence: TGCGCCAGCAGTGAGAGTTATGTCGGGGAGCTGTTTTTT. It translates to CASSESYVGELFF.

This clone came up once. V and J are TRBV5-1 and TRBJ2-7, with unresolved D. Germline CDR1 SGHRS, CDR2 YFSETQ. The CDR3 consists of 15 residues. Between the trimmed V and J ends, which lost 0 bases and 3 bases, there was a span of 13 bases. The CDR3 DNA reads as TGCGCCAGCAGCTTGGAACGGAGTCTGGGCTACGAGCAGTACTTC. This codes for CASSLERSLGYEQYF. Combining the CDR3 with reference TRBV5-1 and TRBJ2-7 gives the whole variable domain KAGVTQTPRYLIKTRGQQVTLSCSPISGHRSVSWYQQTPGQGLQFLFEYFSETQRNKGNFPGRFSGRQFSNSRSEMNVSTLELGDSALYLCASSLERSLGYEQYFGPGTRLTVT.

In this sample, this clone turned up once. The rearrangement uses TRBV4-1 and TRBJ1-2; D perhaps matches TRBD1 (6 bases). V shed 4 bases and J shed 6 bases, with 18 bases lying between them. Germline V gives CDR1 MGHRA, CDR2 YSYEKL. This CDR3 comprises 15 residues. The CDR3 here is CASSPEGGGYDGYTF. In DNA, the CDR3 is TGCGCCAGCAGCCCGGAGGGGGGGGGCTACGATGGCTACACCTTC.

This clone was seen once. J is TRBJ2-3 and V is TRBV15; 10 positions agree with TRBD1. V lost 0 bases, J lost 3 bases, and 6 bases stayed unmatched. The CDR3 totals 17 residues. Germline CDR1 LNHNV, CDR2 YYDKDF (reference sequence). For the CDR3, the DNA is TGTGCCACCAGCAGAGATCGGACGGGACAGGGGACAGATACGCAGTATTTT. Protein product: CATSRDRTGQGTDTQYF.

The J gene is TRBJ2-2, the V gene TRBV2; D is perhaps TRBD1 or TRBD2 (5 bases each). The CDR3 is made up of 16 amino acids. Germline V gives CDR1 SNHLY, CDR2 FYNNEI. Deletions cut 8 bases from V and 2 bases from J, with 18 bases between. The CDR3 nucleotides are TGTGCCAGCTTTATAGAGGGGATACTTAACACCGGGGAGCTGTTTTTT. The encoded protein is CASFIEGILNTGELFF.

This sequence joins TRBV4-2 and TRBJ2-7, with a tentative D call TRBD2 (7 bases). CDR3 length equals 18 residues. The germline V and J ends were trimmed by 0 bases and 3 bases, with 21 bases remaining between them. Germline assignment: CDR1 LGHNA and CDR2 YNFKEQ. This CDR3 reads CASSQEVLQWRGGYEQYF. For the CDR3, the DNA is TGTGCCAGCAGCCAAGAAGTCCTGCAGTGGAGGGGGGGCTACGAGCAGTACTTC.

The V gene is TRBV20-1, the J gene TRBJ1-2; no definite D call. The CDR3 totals 11 residues. Trimming stripped 6 bases from V and 5 bases from J, with 10 bases between. Per germline, CDR1 DFQATT and CDR2 SNEGSKA (reference sequence). The CDR3: CSATADYGYTF. The CDR3 DNA reads TGCAGTGCAACAGCCGATTATGGCTACACCTTC.

The rearrangement joins TRBV5-1 to TRBJ1-1; D unresolved. The CDR3 spans 13 residues. V dropped 2 bases and J dropped 1 base, with 6 bases sitting between them. CDR1 and CDR2 (germline): SGHRS, YFSETQ. This CDR3 is CASSLDQNTEAFF. CDR3 coding DNA: TGCGCCAGCAGCTTAGATCAGAACACTGAAGCTTTCTTT.

In its sample, this clone was seen a few times. This rearrangement joins TRBV12-1 to TRBJ1-2. TRBV12-1 is a recognized pseudogene. This CDR3 spans 12 amino acids. The CDR3 nucleotides are TGTGCCAGCAGCCCGGGTATTGGGGGCTACACCTTC. Translation: CASSPGIGGYTF.

The V call is TRBV2, the J call TRBJ2-5; no clear D. Germline V CDR1 and CDR2: SNHLY, FYNNEI. The V and J ends lost 10 bases and 1 base respectively, with 16 bases between them. This CDR3 has 14 amino acids. The DNA of the CDR3 is TGTGCCACCCGACCCCGGGTACCCCAAGAGACCCAGTACTTC. The encoded protein is CATRPRVPQETQYF.

V gene TRBV4-2 combines with J gene TRBJ2-1, with D hard to call. CDR1 and CDR2 from the germline V gene are LGHNA and YNFKEQ. The CDR3 loop spans 11 amino acids. V lost 2 bases to trimming and J lost 5 bases, with 1 base between them. For the CDR3, the DNA is TGTGCCAGCAGCCAAAACAATGAGCAGTTCTTC. This sequence encodes CASSQNNEQFF.

In the case of this clone: The sample holds other DNA sequences that translate to the same CDR3. The chain employs TRBV7-9 and TRBJ2-7; 7 bases agree with TRBD1. The trim removed 4 bases at V and 2 bases at J, leaving 5 bases unmatched. The length of the CDR3 is 14 residues. Germline V gene data show CDR1 as SEHNR and CDR2 as FQNEAQ (reference sequence). In DNA, the CDR3 is TGTGCCAGCAGCTACCCAGGGACAGCCTACGAGCAGTACTTC. It translates to CASSYPGTAYEQYF.

J is TRBJ1-5 and V is TRBV7-8, with D hard to call. The CDR3 consists of 15 residues. V shed 2 bases and J shed 0 bases, with 8 bases lying between them. CDR1 is SGHVS and CDR2 is FQNEAQ in the germline V gene. CDR3 bases: TGTGCCAGCAGCTTAACATTTGGTAGCAATCAGCCCCAGCATTTT. Translating it yields CASSLTFGSNQPQHF.

The chain links TRBV23-1 to TRBJ2-1, with 9 bases fitting TRBD1. TRBV23-1 is treated as an ORF (open reading frame) with a function not yet certain. Losses at the gene ends were 4 bases for V and 5 bases for J; bases not matched to a gene: 3. This CDR3 contains 14 residues. The CDR3 bases are TGCGCCAGCAGTCGACGGGACAGGGACAATGAGCAGTTCTTC. This sequence encodes CASSRRDRDNEQFF.

This sequence joins TRBV4-1 and TRBJ1-3; maybe TRBD1 (6 bases). The CDR3 extends over 15 amino acids. Trimming removed 4 bases from V and 3 bases from J, with 13 bases in between. The V gene's germline CDR1 is MGHRA and CDR2 YSYEKL. Here the CDR3 DNA reads TGCGCCAGCAGCCTAATACAGGGTGGTGGAAACACCATATATTTT. Translation gives CASSLIQGGGNTIYF.

The V call is TRBV27, the J call TRBJ1-1; a possible D gene is TRBD1 (5 bases). V lost 3 bases, J lost 8 bases, and 13 bases lay in between. Germline V gene lookup returns CDR1 MNHEY and CDR2 SMNVEV (reference sequence). The CDR3 totals 13 residues. The CDR3 sequence is CASSFLGAGEAFF. The CDR3 nucleotides read TGTGCCAGCAGTTTCCTCGGGGCAGGCGAAGCTTTCTTT.

This sequence joins TRBV11-2 and TRBJ2-4, with D perhaps TRBD1 (6 bases). Germline V gene sequence: CDR1 SGHAT, CDR2 FQNNGV. V was cut by 2 bases and J by 8 bases, with 13 bases left in between. There are 14 residues in the CDR3. The CDR3: CASSLLGAGDIQYF. As DNA, the CDR3 is TGTGCCAGCAGCTTATTAGGGGCAGGGGACATTCAGTACTTC.